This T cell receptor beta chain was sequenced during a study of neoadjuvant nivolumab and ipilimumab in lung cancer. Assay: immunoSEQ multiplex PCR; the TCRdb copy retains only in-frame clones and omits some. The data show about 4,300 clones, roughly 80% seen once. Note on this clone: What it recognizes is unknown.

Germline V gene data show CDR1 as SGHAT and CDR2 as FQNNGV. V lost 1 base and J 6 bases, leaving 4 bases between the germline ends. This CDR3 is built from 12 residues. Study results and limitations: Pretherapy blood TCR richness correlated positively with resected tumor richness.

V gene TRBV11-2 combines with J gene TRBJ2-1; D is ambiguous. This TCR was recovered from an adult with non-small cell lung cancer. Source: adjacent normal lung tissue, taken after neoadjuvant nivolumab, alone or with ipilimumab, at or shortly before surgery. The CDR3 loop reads CASSLGLNEQFF. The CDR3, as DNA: TGTGCCAGCAGCTTAGGGCTCAATGAGCAGTTCTTC.